This TCR beta chain was sequenced during a study of blood T cell repertoires in COVID-19. A few counts support this clone. Only in-frame clones appear in the TCRdb table, and some are missing; sequencing was by immunoSEQ multiplex PCR. The table has about 74,000 clones, about four fifths seen once. Trimming left V 0 bases short and J 3 bases short, with 11 bases between. The germline V gene has CDR1 LGHNA and CDR2 YSLEER. The CDR3 extends over 16 amino acids. Sequencing was done on a sample of peripheral blood. The TCR comes from a man aged 65 to 85 with acute or convalescent COVID-19. The V call is TRBV4-3, the J call TRBJ1-4; possible D gene TRBD1, 6 bases. CDR3 nucleotide sequence: TGCGCCAGCAGCCAAGACGTACAGGGCGCTAATGAAAAACTGTTTTTT. Translated: CASSQDVQGANEKLFF.